A single sample is the source of the 13 T cell receptor beta chains below, sequenced in a study of blood T cell repertoires in COVID-19. This table comes from immunoSEQ multiplex PCR, and its TCRdb copy is limited to in-frame clones, with some not included. The sample includes 220,000 or so clones, about 86% of them seen just once. Specimen: peripheral blood. The receptors originated from a woman aged 25 to 45 who had recovered from COVID-19.

This chain joins TRBV10-3 and TRBJ1-2; D not resolved. This CDR3 is 14 amino acids long. Deletions cut 11 bases from V and 5 bases from J, with 21 bases between. Germline CDR1 ENHRY, CDR2 SYGVKD. CDR3 nucleotides: TGTGCCGCAAGACGGACTCCCTCCCGATATGGCTACACCTTC. Amino acids: CAARRTPSRYGYTF.

The chain combines TRBV4-2 with TRBJ2-7, with 12 nucleotides matching TRBD2. Trimming took 1 base from V and 4 from J; bases not matched to a gene: 2. Germline assignment: CDR1 LGHNA and CDR2 YNFKEQ. The CDR3 spans 15 residues. The CDR3 loop reads CASSQGLAGGYEQYF. The CDR3, as DNA: TGTGCCAGCAGCCAAGGGCTAGCGGGAGGGTACGAGCAGTACTTC.

The V call is TRBV6-6, the J call TRBJ1-4; 7 positions agree with TRBD1. After removal of 0 bases from V and 8 bases from J, the junction contained 6 bases not matched to a gene. Germline values: CDR1 MNHNY, CDR2 SVGAGI (reference sequence). The CDR3 extends over 15 amino acids. Written as DNA, the CDR3 is TGTGCCAGCAGTTACTCGAGTCAGGGGGACGAAAAACTGTTTTTT. The encoded protein is CASSYSSQGDEKLFF.

The chain employs TRBV28 and TRBJ1-5; D unresolved. V shed 5 bases and J shed 5 bases, with 4 bases lying between them. The CDR3 runs 11 residues. The germline CDR1 and CDR2 sequences are MDHEN and SYDVKM. The CDR3 region has the DNA TGTGCCAGCAGTAACTATCAGCCCCAGCATTTT. It specifies CASSNYQPQHF.

This chain connects TRBV3-1 (or the pseudogene TRBV3-2) to TRBJ2-5; D possibly corresponds to TRBD2 (6 bases). The CDR3 consists of 14 residues. V lost 1 base and J 4 bases, leaving 10 bases between the germline ends. In germline, CDR1 is LGHDT, CDR2 YNNKEL (reference sequence). CDR3 residues: CASSQAGEGETQYF. The DNA of the CDR3 is TGTGCCAGCAGCCAAGCGGGAGAGGGAGAGACCCAGTACTTC.

The gene calls are TRBV19 and TRBJ2-1, with TRBD2 matching over 9 bases. Germline loops: CDR1 LNHDA, CDR2 SQIVND (reference sequence). The CDR3 extends over 13 amino acids. Germline trimming cut 3 bases from V and 8 bases from J; bases unmatched to any gene: 2. As DNA, the CDR3 is TGTGCCAGTAGTATTGGGACTAGCTATGAGCAGTTCTTC. Its protein is CASSIGTSYEQFF.

This clone has a single count. The V and J genes are TRBV6-6 and TRBJ2-1; no clear D gene. This CDR3 comprises 15 residues. With 0 bases removed from V and 6 bases from J, the gap between germline ends came to 12 bases. Germline CDR1 is MNHNY and CDR2 is SVGAGI (reference sequence). The CDR3 coding sequence is TGTGCCAGCAGTTACTCGGCCCAGAGGCCCAATGAGCAGTTCTTC. As protein: CASSYSAQRPNEQFF.

V and J are TRBV12-3 or TRBV12-4 and TRBJ1-6, with a possible D match to TRBD1 (6 bases). Between the trimmed V and J ends, which lost 5 bases and 4 bases, there was a span of 6 bases. The CDR3 totals 13 residues. The CDR3 is CASSQGYNSPLHF. The CDR3 bases are TGTGCCAGCAGTCAGGGGTATAATTCACCCCTCCACTTT.

This clone was observed a few times. The V call is TRBV27, the J call TRBJ1-5; D may be TRBD1 (5 bases). Trimming left V 6 bases short and J 7 bases short, with 16 bases between. This CDR3 has 14 residues. Germline CDR1 is MNHEY and CDR2 is SMNVEV (reference sequence). The CDR3: CASRSLAGLQPQHF. The DNA for the CDR3 is TGTGCCAGCAGATCGCTGGCGGGGCTGCAGCCCCAGCATTTT.

The rearrangement uses TRBV3-1 (or the pseudogene TRBV3-2) and TRBJ1-2, with 11 bases that match TRBD1. CDR3 length equals 13 residues. J gave up 7 bases and V 4 bases, and 2 bases lay outside the gene matches. The germline CDR1 and CDR2 sequences are LGHDT and YNNKEL (reference sequence). This CDR3 reads CASSPGTGGGYTF. As DNA, the CDR3 is TGTGCCAGCAGCCCCGGGACAGGGGGTGGCTACACCTTC.

This clone appeared once. V and J are TRBV18 and TRBJ1-1, with 10 bases matching TRBD1. V was clipped by 7 bases and J by 3 bases; unmatched bases: 2. This CDR3 is built from 13 residues. Per the germline V gene, CDR1 is KGHSH and CDR2 is LQKENI. This chain's CDR3 is CASFGTGDTEAFF. In nucleotides, the CDR3 is TGTGCCAGCTTTGGGACAGGGGACACTGAAGCTTTCTTT. The whole variable domain, remainder taken from reference TRBV18 and TRBJ1-1, is NAGVMQNPRHLVRRRGQEARLRCSPMKGHSHVYWYRQLPEEGLKFMVYLQKENIIDESGMPKERFSAEFPKEGPSILRIQQVVRGDSAAYFCASFGTGDTEAFFGQGTRLTVV.

This chain links TRBV6-5 with TRBJ2-7; 13 positions agree with TRBD2. The CDR3 sequence is 14 residues long. Looked up from germline, CDR1 is MNHEY and CDR2 is SVGAGI. The J segment lost 6 bases and the V segment lost 5 bases, leaving 4 bases of the junction unmatched. The CDR3 here is CASSILAGGSEQYF. CDR3 DNA: TGTGCCAGCAGTATACTAGCGGGAGGGTCCGAGCAGTACTTC.

V is TRBV3-1 (or the pseudogene TRBV3-2) and J is TRBJ2-7, with D perhaps matching TRBD1 (5 bases). Germline lookup yields CDR1 LGHDT and CDR2 YNNKEL (reference sequence). V lost 0 bases to trimming and J lost 7 bases, with 13 bases between them. This CDR3 contains 14 residues. CDR3 DNA sequence: TGTGCCAGCAGCCAAGACAGGGCACTTGGGGAGCAGTACTTC. This translates into CASSQDRALGEQYF.